This T cell receptor (beta chain) stems from a study of T-cell reconstitution after alpha-beta-depleted transplantation in children. Germline CDR1 SEHNR, CDR2 FQNEAQ (reference sequence). There are 14 residues in the CDR3. The V end was cut by 7 bases, the J end by 5 bases, with 17 bases between. This clonotype has only a few counts. Preparation of the TCRbeta library used unique molecular identifiers. TCRdb re-analysed the PCR reads in MiXCR, keeping a single row per CDR3 protein. In the table there are roughly 350,000 distinct CDR3 sequences, approximately 10% of which are singletons. The source is a human donor who donated a stem cell graft to a child with acute lymphoblastic leukemia. The sequencing used PBMCs from the stem cell graft donor, collected from the stem cell graft. V gene TRBV7-9 combines with J gene TRBJ1-1, with D unresolved. The CDR3 sequence: CASTLEGGWTEAFF. The DNA for the CDR3 is TGTGCCAGCACCTTGGAGGGAGGGTGGACTGAAGCTTTCTTT.